This entry concerns a single TCR beta chain. In the original analysis: Amplification from reference gene primers served as the basis for estimated nucleated cell counts. Data came from immunoSEQ multiplex PCR; TCRdb stores just in-frame clones and leaves some out. D and trimming come from the DNA, and the V and J calls and clone size come from that table. The table shows 60,000 to 85,000 clones, with 75% to 90% occurring only once. This sample was taken from a study of blood T cell repertoires in COVID-19. The wider study: There were acute and convalescent COVID-19 samples, and they came from the United States, Italy and Spain.

The germline V gene has CDR1 SGHKS and CDR2 YYEKEE (reference sequence). The CDR3 has 14 amino acids. The V and J ends lost 0 bases and 10 bases, in that order; junction bases with no gene match: 4. The V gene is TRBV5-5, the J gene TRBJ2-1; 10 positions match TRBD2. The receptor comes from a human donor in a cohort sampled during active COVID-19. The material sequenced was peripheral blood. The CDR3 DNA follows: TGTGCCAGCAGCTTGGCCCCGACTAGCGGGGAGCAGTTCTTC. Translating gives CASSLAPTSGEQFF.